The sequence of this T cell receptor (beta chain) was determined in a study of blood T cell repertoires in COVID-19 (TCRdb year 2020). With regard to the full study: Samples from collaborators originated in the United States, Italy and Spain and spanned both the acute and convalescent phases of COVID-19. The dataset comprised deeply sampled blood TCRbeta repertoires from subjects exposed to, actively infected with, or recovered from COVID-19. HLA class I and class II types, where available, came from metadata supplied by the sample provider rather than from assay-based typing. The samples were drawn from the first 160 participants of the ongoing ImmuneRACE study and from 1,254 subjects provided by 6 global collaborators. The repertoires were made available in a free public database intended to serve as a resource for research on the immune response to SARS-CoV-2. The sample metadata nearly always contained a de-identified subject ID, COVID-19 status, age in years and sex. The prospective study material was composed of cDNA or gDNA derived from T cells, B-cell-depleted T cells, or PBMCs. Paper-wide results and their limitations: The quantity of clinical and demographic metadata differed by source and by participant and was supplied without curation.

The germline V gene encodes CDR1 LGHNA and CDR2 YNFKEQ. The CDR3 holds 17 amino acids from the cysteine to the phenylalanine. Only the CDR3 part of the read is kept: 51 bases, read in frame from the first base. V is clipped by 2 bases and J by 0 bases, and the sequence between their germline boundaries is 14 bases long. As concerns this clone: This clone's antigen is unknown. The sample holds no much larger clone one base away, and base qualities are not on file.

TCRbeta CDR3 regions were amplified from genomic DNA using the immunoSEQ Assay, a bias-controlled multiplex PCR. The paper's processing steps were these. The number of nucleated cells in each sample was estimated by amplification of reference gene primers within the assay. To quantify the absolute abundance of each unique TCRbeta CDR3 rearrangement, sequence reads were collapsed and filtered. Productive Simpson clonality was computed per sample as the square root of Simpson's diversity index over productive rearrangements. TCRdb stores this immuneACCESS table with in-frame sequences only. Part of the clones is absent; in the studies checked, under half of the shortfall reflects unresolved V genes, and no reason is known for the rest. The DNA was the basis for D and trimming; V, J and clone size are from that table. The sample table shows a few hundred thousand clones, and around 87% are seen once. The ten largest clones add up to roughly a tenth of the sample.

Participants in the prospective study were enrolled through a virtual design, were aged about 18 to 89 years, and lived in about two dozen United States geographic areas. In the prospective study, cohorts were assigned on the basis of participant-reported clinical history obtained from a screening survey and a study questionnaire. For ImmuneRACE Cohort 3, a participant was defined as recovered based on two consecutive negative NP/OP PCR tests, clearance by a healthcare professional, or resolution of symptoms. Mobile phlebotomists in the prospective study collected whole blood, serum and a nasopharyngeal or oropharyngeal swab from every participant. Prospective study participants could optionally give additional blood draws and questionnaires over a roughly two-month period. Blood samples from the prospective study were shipped frozen or at room temperature prior to DNA extraction.

The sequence joins TRBV4-2 to TRBJ1-3; TRBD1 might be the D gene, on 6 matching bases. The sequencing input was PBMCs or T cells enriched from blood (not recorded which). The receptor comes from a woman in her 50s who had recovered from COVID-19. CDR3 loop: CASSQLGRTVSGNTIYF. The DNA sequence follows: TGTGCCAGCAGCCAATTGGGAAGGACAGTCTCTGGAAACACCATATATTTT.